One and the same sample provided the 8 T cell receptor beta chains below, sequenced in a study of cytomegalovirus exposure and HLA in healthy donors. The PCR had 60 Vbeta and 13 Jbeta primers. The repertoire was sequenced with immunoSEQ multiplex PCR; TCRdb's copy has only in-frame clones and lacks some. The sample yields some 150,000 clones, about 68% seen once. The sequenced sample was PBMCs. These receptors all stem from a man under 40 in good health and CMV-seronegative.

The rearrangement uses TRBV5-4 and TRBJ2-1, with a possible D match to TRBD1 (6 bases). Germline CDR1 and CDR2: SGHNT and YYREEE (reference sequence). This CDR3 contains 16 residues. Deletions cut 0 bases from V and 7 bases from J, with 17 bases between. As DNA, the CDR3 is TGTGCCAGCAGCTTGGAAGGGACACGTAAGAGGAATGAGCAGTTCTTC. Residues: CASSLEGTRKRNEQFF.

The rearrangement links TRBV6-1 to TRBJ1-1; D is undetermined. Looked up from germline, CDR1 is MNHNS and CDR2 is SASEGT. The CDR3 spans 13 residues. Trimming left V 1 base short and J 10 bases short, with 13 bases between. CDR3 sequence: CASSEDPLGVAFF. CDR3 nucleotides: TGTGCCAGCAGTGAAGACCCACTCGGAGTAGCTTTCTTT.

This chain links TRBV5-1 with TRBJ2-5; D might be TRBD1 (6 bases). The CDR3 spans 14 residues. Between the trimmed V and J ends, which lost 0 bases and 3 bases, there was a span of 9 bases. Germline lookup yields CDR1 SGHRS and CDR2 YFSETQ. The CDR3 loop reads CASSLARGKETQYF. Here the CDR3 DNA reads TGCGCCAGCAGCTTGGCCAGGGGCAAAGAGACCCAGTACTTC.

The V call is TRBV5-1, the J call TRBJ2-1, with 7 bases that match TRBD1. J was trimmed by 2 bases and V by 1 base; bases with no gene match: 3. Germline assignment: CDR1 SGHRS and CDR2 YFSETQ. The CDR3 covers 15 residues. CDR3 sequence: CASSLYRGTYNEQFF. The CDR3 coding sequence is TGCGCCAGCAGCTTGTACAGGGGTACCTACAATGAGCAGTTCTTC.

The J gene is TRBJ2-7, the V gene TRBV7-8; D gene ambiguous. Trimming pared 0 bases from V and 2 bases from J, leaving 8 bases between. Germline CDR1 SGHVS, CDR2 FQNEAQ. CDR3 length: 14 amino acids. CDR3 sequence reads: CASSLAAEAYEQYF. The CDR3 DNA follows: TGTGCCAGCAGCTTAGCGGCCGAGGCCTACGAGCAGTACTTC.

V gene TRBV7-3 combines with J gene TRBJ2-3, with 9 bases lining up with TRBD1. Germline CDR1 and CDR2: SGHTA and FQGTGA. With V trimmed by 2 bases and J by 3 bases, 9 bases remained unmatched. CDR3 length: 17 residues. The CDR3 here is CASSLSRDREITDTQYF. In nucleotides, the CDR3 is TGTGCCAGCAGCTTATCTCGGGACAGGGAAATTACAGATACGCAGTATTTT.

There are a few counts of this clone. This chain links TRBV2 with TRBJ1-1; D remains unclear. CDR1 is SNHLY and CDR2 is FYNNEI in the germline V gene. This CDR3 spans 15 amino acids. Deletions cut 5 bases from V and 6 bases from J, with 19 bases between. DNA for the CDR3: TGTGCCAGCAGTACTTTACCGGGATCAGGTGCTGAAGCTTTCTTT. It encodes CASSTLPGSGAEAFF.

This clone was seen only a few times. This chain links TRBV27 with TRBJ2-1, with D hard to call. Germline lookup yields CDR1 MNHEY and CDR2 SMNVEV (reference sequence). Trimming shortened V by 6 bases and J by 5 bases, and 5 bases separated the two germline ends. CDR3 size: 11 residues. The DNA for the CDR3 is TGTGCCAGCAGCCTCGACAATGAGCAGTTCTTC. This sequence encodes CASSLDNEQFF.